The 15 T cell receptor beta chains below were found in one sample sequenced in a study of chemoradiotherapy in HPV16-positive cancers. Only in-frame clones appear in the TCRdb table, and some are missing; sequencing was by immunoSEQ multiplex PCR. The sample carries 12,000 or so clones, around 86% recorded once. Sequenced here: blood, sampled from a patient who underwent chemoradiotherapy. Receptor source: a human donor with HPV-associated anogenital cancer.

The rearrangement uses TRBV6-5 and TRBJ1-6; tentative D call: TRBD1 (5 bases). CDR3 length: 14 amino acids. Germline loops: CDR1 MNHEY, CDR2 SVGAGI. V lost 6 bases and J lost 3, with 9 bases in between. The CDR3 is CASRPGGYNSPLHF. The CDR3 region has the DNA TGTGCCAGCAGGCCCGGGGGCTATAATTCACCCCTCCACTTT.

This clone has just a few counts. The chain uses TRBV5-8 and TRBJ1-2; TRBD1 might be the D (5 bases). The V and J ends lost 1 base and 4 bases respectively, with 11 bases between them. Germline V gene sequence: CDR1 SGHTS, CDR2 YDEGEE. The CDR3 is 14 residues long. CDR3 in amino acids: CASSLSQGGYGYTF. Here the CDR3 DNA reads TGTGCCAGCAGCTTGAGTCAGGGAGGCTATGGCTACACCTTC.

The chain carries TRBV7-9 and TRBJ1-2; perhaps TRBD1 as D (5 bases). CDR3 length equals 12 residues. The germline V gene has CDR1 SEHNR and CDR2 FQNEAQ (reference sequence). V lost 5 bases and J lost 5, with 9 bases in between. The CDR3 DNA reads as TGTGCCAGCAGCCGGGACGGTTATGGCTACACCTTC. Protein sequence: CASSRDGYGYTF.

The V gene is TRBV29-1, the J gene TRBJ2-3, with TRBD2 matching over 10 bases. The CDR3 is 16 amino acids. V trimming: 6 bases; J trimming: 2 bases; junction bases outside the gene matches: 11. The germline gives CDR1 SQVTM, CDR2 ANQGSEA. For the CDR3, the DNA is TGCAGCGTCACCAGCGGGGGGGCCCGTACCACAGATACGCAGTATTTT. This encodes CSVTSGGARTTDTQYF.

V usage is TRBV7-6 and J usage is TRBJ2-3; no clear D. The germline gives CDR1 SGHVS, CDR2 FNYEAQ. This CDR3 region has 13 residues. Trimming pared 6 bases from V and 6 bases from J, leaving 13 bases between. The CDR3 coding sequence is TGTGCCAGCAGGAACCCCCCTCCGGATACGCAGTATTTT. It yields the protein CASRNPPPDTQYF.

This clone came up a few times. The rearrangement links TRBV4-1 to TRBJ2-3; TRBD1 aligns across 8 bases. The germline gives CDR1 MGHRA, CDR2 YSYEKL. The CDR3 consists of 16 residues. With 3 bases clipped from V and 2 bases from J, the junction kept 7 bases outside the gene matches. CDR3 sequence reads: CASSQMTGADTDTQYF. The CDR3, as DNA: TGCGCCAGCAGCCAGATGACAGGGGCCGACACAGATACGCAGTATTTT.

The rearrangement joins TRBV28 to TRBJ1-1, with TRBD1 matching over 8 bases. After removal of 2 bases from V and 5 bases from J, the junction contained 4 bases not matched to a gene. Germline-derived CDR1 and CDR2 are MDHEN and SYDVKM. This CDR3 contains 14 residues. The CDR3 bases are TGTGCCAGCAGTTTACCAGGGGGCAGGACTGAAGCTTTCTTT. This encodes CASSLPGGRTEAFF.

This chain joins TRBV29-1 and TRBJ2-3; D not certain. The CDR3 runs to 15 residues. V was clipped by 2 bases and J by 5 bases, with 17 bases between them. Per the germline V gene, CDR1 is SQVTM and CDR2 is ANQGSEA. CDR3 in DNA: TGCAGCGTTGAAACAGCAGGCCTAACATTAGATACGCAGTATTTT. Protein: CSVETAGLTLDTQYF.

The genes are TRBV6-1 and TRBJ1-1, with TRBD1 as a possible D gene (5 bases). The CDR3 sequence is 15 residues long. Trimming left V 5 bases short and J 0 bases short, with 13 bases between. Germline CDR1 is MNHNS and CDR2 is SASEGT. The chain's CDR3 is CASSWGGTMNTEAFF. For the CDR3, the DNA is TGTGCCAGCAGTTGGGGGGGAACAATGAACACTGAAGCTTTCTTT.

The V call is TRBV7-9, the J call TRBJ1-2; no clear D. The CDR3 spans 15 residues. V was shortened by 5 bases and J by 1 base, with 14 bases between the two germline ends. Germline V lookup: CDR1 SEHNR, CDR2 FQNEAQ (reference sequence). DNA of the CDR3: TGTGCCAGCAGCCCAGAAGGCTCGGGTAACTATGGCTACACCTTC. Its protein is CASSPEGSGNYGYTF.

V is TRBV6-6 and J is TRBJ2-3; 8 bases map to TRBD2. The length of the CDR3 is 16 residues. CDR1 is MNHNY, CDR2 SVGAGI, per germline (reference sequence). With V trimmed by 0 bases and J by 1 base, 3 bases remained unmatched. The CDR3 here is CASSYSARGGTDTQYF. The DNA for the CDR3 is TGTGCCAGCAGTTACTCTGCGCGGGGGGGCACAGATACGCAGTATTTT.

The chain recombines TRBV19 with TRBJ1-5; 7 positions match TRBD1. Germline assignment: CDR1 LNHDA and CDR2 SQIVND (reference sequence). The junction had 7 bases not matched to a gene; V was cut back by 6 bases and J by 2 bases. The CDR3 consists of 15 residues. The CDR3 DNA follows: TGTGCCAGTAGAGGAAATCAGGGGGGCAATCAGCCCCAGCATTTT. This gives the protein CASRGNQGGNQPQHF. Combining the CDR3 with reference TRBV19 and TRBJ1-5 gives the whole variable domain DGGITQSPKYLFRKEGQNVTLSCEQNLNHDAMYWYRQDPGQGLRLIYYSQIVNDFQKGDIAEGYSVSREKKESFPLTVTSAQKNPTAFYLCASRGNQGGNQPQHFGDGTRLSIL.

This chain joins TRBV6-1 and TRBJ1-4, with 11 positions matching TRBD1. Germline V gene lookup returns CDR1 MNHNS and CDR2 SASEGT. The CDR3 covers 16 residues. The J segment lost 7 bases and the V segment lost 2 bases, leaving 6 bases of the junction unmatched. DNA for the CDR3: TGTGCCAGCAGTGAACACGGACAGGGGGCCGGTGAAAAACTGTTTTTT. Amino acid sequence: CASSEHGQGAGEKLFF.

V usage is TRBV19 and J usage is TRBJ1-2; 9 bases line up with TRBD1. CDR3 length equals 14 residues. V trimming: 3 bases; J trimming: 5 bases; junction bases outside the gene matches: 4. Per the germline V gene, CDR1 is LNHDA and CDR2 is SQIVND (reference sequence). The DNA for the CDR3 is TGTGCCAGTAGTATCGGGACAGGGATATATGGCTACACCTTC. This translates into CASSIGTGIYGYTF.

The chain links TRBV7-6 to TRBJ1-1; no definite D call. V was pared by 5 bases and J by 3 bases, with 10 bases between. Germline V lookup: CDR1 SGHVS, CDR2 FNYEAQ. The CDR3 sequence is 13 residues long. The CDR3 region has the DNA TGTGCCAGCAGCCCCCGGGTGGACACTGAAGCTTTCTTT. It translates to CASSPRVDTEAFF.